A selection of T cell receptor beta chains follows, all from one sample in a study of PD-1 blockade in classical Hodgkin lymphoma. Method: immunoSEQ multiplex PCR; TCRdb's copy keeps in-frame clones and lacks some. This table holds more than 15,000 clones, about four fifths found once. Sequencing was performed on peripheral blood mononuclear cells (PBMCs), taken before the fourth cycle of nivolumab. These receptors were obtained from a human donor with classical Hodgkin lymphoma. Both conserved end residues are part of each CDR3.

v_call,j_call,cdr3_aa
TRBV5-6,TRBJ1-3,CASSLGTVSGNTIYF
TRBV6-5,TRBJ1-6,CASSSGDRTNSPLHF
TRBV5-1,TRBJ2-3,CASSLQGGARDTQYF
TRBV5-1,TRBJ2-3,CASSSGQGSKLTQYF
TRBV5-1,TRBJ1-4,CASSVGTNEKLFF
TRBV6-1,TRBJ2-7,CASRVTGVTSYEQYF
TRBV6-5,TRBJ1-4,CASSYTGQGQEKLFF
TRBV18,TRBJ2-2,CASSLQGAGSGELFF
TRBV6-5,TRBJ2-7,CASSSPPEQYF
TRBV6-6,TRBJ2-5,CASSYPGTKETQYF
TRBV5-5,TRBJ1-3,CASSQDRALRLGNTIYF
TRBV19,TRBJ2-2,CASSIVPTGGSTGELFF
TRBV7-9,TRBJ2-1,CASSRPAGVTNEQFF
TRBV7-8,TRBJ1-6,CASSLYGENSPLHF
TRBV6-6,TRBJ2-7,CASSYSMGLSSYEQYF
TRBV5-1,TRBJ2-2,CASSLAETGELFF
TRBV4-1,TRBJ1-5,CASSRIGNQPQHF
TRBV5-5,TRBJ2-1,CASSLGSGGPYNEQFF
TRBV4-3,TRBJ1-6,CASRADGTNSPLHF
TRBV7-9,TRBJ2-3,CASSLVGESTDTQYF
TRBV7-9,TRBJ1-5,CASSQDGNQPQHF
TRBV27,TRBJ1-2,CASSVQFNYGYTF
TRBV19,TRBJ1-3,CASSIGRTAGNTIYF
TRBV11-2,TRBJ2-7,CASSLVASVGYEQYF
TRBV5-1,TRBJ2-3,CASSSQPRDTQYF
TRBV7-9,TRBJ2-5,CASSLDRGGTQYF
TRBV4-1,TRBJ1-2,CASSQDSQGSNYGYTF
TRBV6-5,TRBJ2-7,CASSYSDDGYEQYF
TRBV5-1,TRBJ2-2,CASSWDGVSGELFF
TRBV7-8,TRBJ2-5,CASSHSPSGGETQYF
TRBV4-3,TRBJ2-2,CASSQGQGATGELFF
TRBV5-5,TRBJ2-7,CASSLAGGPLEQYF
TRBV6-5,TRBJ1-4,CASSYRTGGSEKLFF
TRBV7-8,TRBJ2-1,CASSKSGGGYNEQFF
TRBV4-2,TRBJ2-7,CASAPGTGPYEQYF
TRBV27,TRBJ2-3,CASSFAGKTDTQYF
TRBV5-1,TRBJ2-7,CASSFYGGEQYF